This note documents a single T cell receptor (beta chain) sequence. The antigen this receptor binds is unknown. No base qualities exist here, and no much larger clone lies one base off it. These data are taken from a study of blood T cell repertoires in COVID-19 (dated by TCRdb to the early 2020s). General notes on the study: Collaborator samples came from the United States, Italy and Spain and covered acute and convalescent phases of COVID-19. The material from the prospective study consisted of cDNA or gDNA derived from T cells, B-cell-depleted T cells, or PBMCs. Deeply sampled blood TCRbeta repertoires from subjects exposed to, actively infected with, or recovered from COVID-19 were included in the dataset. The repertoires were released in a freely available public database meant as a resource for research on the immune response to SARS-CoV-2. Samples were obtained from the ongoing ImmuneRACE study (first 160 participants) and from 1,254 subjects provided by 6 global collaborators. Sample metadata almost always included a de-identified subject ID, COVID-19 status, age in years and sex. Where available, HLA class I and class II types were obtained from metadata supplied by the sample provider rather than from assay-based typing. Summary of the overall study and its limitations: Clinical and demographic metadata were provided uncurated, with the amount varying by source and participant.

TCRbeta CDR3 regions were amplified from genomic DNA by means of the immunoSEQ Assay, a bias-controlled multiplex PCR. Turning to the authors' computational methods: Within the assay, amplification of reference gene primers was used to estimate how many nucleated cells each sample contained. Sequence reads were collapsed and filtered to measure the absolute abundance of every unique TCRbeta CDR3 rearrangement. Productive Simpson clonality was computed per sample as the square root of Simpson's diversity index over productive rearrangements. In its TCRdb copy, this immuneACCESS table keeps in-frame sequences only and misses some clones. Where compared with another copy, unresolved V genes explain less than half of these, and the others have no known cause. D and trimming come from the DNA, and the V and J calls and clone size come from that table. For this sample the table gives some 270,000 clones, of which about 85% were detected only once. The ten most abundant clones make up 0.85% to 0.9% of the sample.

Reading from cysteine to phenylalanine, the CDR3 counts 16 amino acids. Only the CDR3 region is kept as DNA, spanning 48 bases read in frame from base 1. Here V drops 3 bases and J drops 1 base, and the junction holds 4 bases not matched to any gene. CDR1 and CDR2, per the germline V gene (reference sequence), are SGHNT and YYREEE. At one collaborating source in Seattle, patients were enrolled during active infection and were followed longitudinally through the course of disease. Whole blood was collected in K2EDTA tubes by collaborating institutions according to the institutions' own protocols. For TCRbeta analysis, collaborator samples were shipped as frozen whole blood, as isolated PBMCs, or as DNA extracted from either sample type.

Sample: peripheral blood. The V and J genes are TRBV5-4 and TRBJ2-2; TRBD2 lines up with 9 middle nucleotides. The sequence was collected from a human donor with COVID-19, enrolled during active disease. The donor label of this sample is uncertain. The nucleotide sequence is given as TGTGCCAGCAGCTGGGGGACTAGCAGGAACACCGGGGAGCTGTTTTTT. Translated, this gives CASSWGTSRNTGELFF.